The next 25 T cell receptor beta chains were all read from a single sample in a study of beta chain features in type 1 diabetes. Whole-study findings and limits: In all four CD4+ subsets, TCRB CDR3 length was significantly, moderately reduced in type 1 diabetes.

These receptors have no known antigen. Since all of the isolated RNA was reverse transcribed, expressed TCRB transcripts were what got sequenced. Clones were read by immunoSEQ multiplex PCR, and TCRdb kept only the in-frame ones, dropping some. The sample holds 200,000 to 300,000 clones; more than 11% are singletons and the top ten take approximately 0.02%. Sequenced input: naive CD4+ T cells from blood. The source is a man aged 25-45 years with type 1 diabetes.

The V gene is TRBV5-1, the J gene TRBJ2-2; 8 bases agree with TRBD1. CDR1 and CDR2 (germline): SGHRS, YFSETQ. After removal of 0 bases from V and 6 bases from J, the junction contained 7 bases not matched to a gene. This CDR3 region has 16 residues. The CDR3 DNA reads TGCGCCAGCAGCTTGGTGGCGACAGGGGATCCCGGGGAGCTGTTTTTT. It is translated as CASSLVATGDPGELFF.

This clone was picked up a small number of times. V usage is TRBV18 and J usage is TRBJ2-7; 7 bases map to TRBD1. The length of the CDR3 is 15 residues. V lost 3 bases, J lost 2 bases, and 7 bases stayed unmatched. Germline CDR1 and CDR2: KGHSH and LQKENI. DNA for the CDR3: TGTGCCAGCTCACCTCCGGGACAGAGCCCCTACGAGCAGTACTTC. As protein: CASSPPGQSPYEQYF.

This clone was counted a few times. This chain connects TRBV5-4 to TRBJ2-3; possibly TRBD2 for D (5 bases). Germline V CDR1 and CDR2: SGHNT, YYREEE (reference sequence). The CDR3 has 15 amino acids. Trimming pared 0 bases from V and 3 bases from J, leaving 11 bases between. The CDR3 reads CASSLDGERTDTQYF. The CDR3 DNA reads TGTGCCAGCAGCTTGGACGGGGAGCGGACAGATACGCAGTATTTT.

This clone has a handful of counts. The rearrangement links TRBV5-1 to TRBJ2-5; 9 bases match TRBD2. Germline values: CDR1 SGHRS, CDR2 YFSETQ. The length of the CDR3 is 14 residues. The V segment lost 0 bases and the J segment 4 bases; nucleotides outside the gene matches: 1. The CDR3 spells CASSLATSGETQYF. Written as DNA, the CDR3 is TGCGCCAGCAGCTTGGCGACTAGCGGAGAGACCCAGTACTTC.

This clone was counted a few times. V usage is TRBV29-1 and J usage is TRBJ2-1; TRBD2 aligns across 8 bases. CDR3 length: 14 residues. Germline V CDR1 and CDR2: SQVTM, ANQGSEA. Trimming took 7 bases from V and 6 from J; bases not matched to a gene: 11. The CDR3 nucleotides are TGCAGCGGGGGGCGGGGGGAGGCGGGCAATGAGCAGTTCTTC. Translating it yields CSGGRGEAGNEQFF.

V gene TRBV18 combines with J gene TRBJ1-2; D is possibly TRBD1 (5 bases). Germline loops: CDR1 KGHSH, CDR2 LQKENI. Trimming shortened V by 3 bases and J by 6 bases, and 17 bases separated the two germline ends. CDR3 length: 15 amino acids. This CDR3 is CASSPSGEGANGYTF. As DNA, the CDR3 is TGTGCCAGCTCACCGTCGGGGGAAGGGGCCAATGGCTACACCTTC.

Concerning this clone: The junction and the germline gene differ at one end; a read error may be behind it. The V call is TRBV19, the J call TRBJ2-2; TRBD1 aligns across 10 bases. The CDR3 runs 19 residues. Germline-derived CDR1 and CDR2 are LNHDA and SQIVND (reference sequence). DNA for the CDR3: TGTGCCAGAAGTATAGGAGGACAGGGGGGATACTCGAACACCGGGGAGCTGTTTTTT. Amino acid sequence: CARSIGGQGGYSNTGELFF.

This clone was detected only a few times. V is TRBV2 and J is TRBJ2-7, with D possibly being TRBD2 (6 bases). This CDR3 spans 14 amino acids. Germline V lookup: CDR1 SNHLY, CDR2 FYNNEI. V was shortened by 3 bases and J by 0 bases, with 9 bases between the two germline ends. The CDR3 DNA follows: TGTGCCAGCAGTGACGGGAGTGCCTCCTACGAGCAGTACTTC. Its protein is CASSDGSASYEQYF. Complete variable domain (other parts from reference TRBV2 and TRBJ2-7): EPEVTQTPSHQVTQMGQEVILRCVPISNHLYFYWYRQILGQKVEFLVSFYNNEISEKSEIFDDQFSVERPDGSNFTLKIRSTKLEDSAMYFCASSDGSASYEQYFGPGTRLTVT.

This clone was detected only a few times. The chain joins TRBV21-1 to TRBJ1-1; TRBD1, the table's D call, was not compared with the DNA. TRBV21-1 is classified as a pseudogene. The CDR3 runs to 15 residues. CDR3 coding DNA: TGTGCCAGCACGCTAGGACAGGGGGAAAAAATTGAAGCTTTCTTT. Amino acid sequence: CASTLGQGEKIEAFF.

In its sample, this clone was seen a few times. The rearrangement uses TRBV5-1 and TRBJ2-5; 9 nucleotides line up with TRBD1. V lost 2 bases to trimming and J lost 1 base; unmatched junction nucleotides: 3. There are 15 residues in the CDR3. Germline CDR1 and CDR2: SGHRS and YFSETQ. CDR3 sequence reads: CASSLPGQGQETQYF. The CDR3 DNA sequence: TGCGCCAGCAGCTTACCGGGACAGGGCCAAGAGACCCAGTACTTC.

The chain combines TRBV14 with TRBJ1-2; tentative D call: TRBD1 (6 bases). The CDR3 is 15 amino acids. Germline CDR1 reads SGHDN; CDR2 reads FVKESK. V was cut by 1 base and J by 4 bases, with 13 bases left in between. The CDR3 loop is CASSQAGGFGYGYTF. The DNA of the CDR3 is TGTGCCAGCAGCCAAGCGGGGGGCTTCGGCTATGGCTACACCTTC.

This clone has only a few counts. CDR3 sequence: CASRTSGAVGTQYF. CDR3 DNA: TGTGCCAGTCGCACTAGCGGGGCCGTAGGGACCCAGTACTTC. This chain uses TRBV19 with TRBJ2-5; 10 bases fit TRBD2. The CDR3 length is 14 residues. Trimming cost V 8 bases and J 7 bases; bases outside gene matches: 10. Germline CDR1 is LNHDA and CDR2 is SQIVND (reference sequence).

There are a few counts of this clone. The chain links TRBV11-2 to TRBJ2-7, with TRBD2 matching over 9 bases. The length of the CDR3 is 15 residues. The germline V gene encodes CDR1 SGHAT and CDR2 FQNNGV. Trimming at V came to 0 bases and at J to 4 bases, leaving 4 bases not matched to a gene. The CDR3 loop reads CASSLDLAGRYEQYF. The DNA of the CDR3 is TGTGCCAGCAGCTTAGATCTAGCGGGAAGATACGAGCAGTACTTC.

The chain has TRBV7-9 and TRBJ1-4; 9 positions match TRBD1. Germline CDR1 and CDR2: SEHNR and FQNEAQ (reference sequence). The CDR3 consists of 16 residues. Losses at the gene ends were 5 bases for V and 3 bases for J; bases not matched to a gene: 7. The CDR3 loop reads CASSHGQGKANEKLFF. DNA of the CDR3: TGTGCCAGCAGCCACGGACAGGGGAAGGCTAATGAAAAACTGTTTTTT.

This clone has just a few counts. The genes are TRBV19 and TRBJ1-1, with D possibly being TRBD1 (5 bases). The germline CDR1 and CDR2 sequences are LNHDA and SQIVND (reference sequence). V lost 5 bases and J 5 bases, leaving 18 bases between the germline ends. The CDR3 spans 15 residues. CDR3 region: CASSPGTLGGTEAFF. For the CDR3, the DNA is TGTGCCAGTAGTCCTGGGACCTTGGGAGGGACTGAAGCTTTCTTT.

V is TRBV29-1 and J is TRBJ2-5, with TRBD1 identical over 9 bases. The germline V gene encodes CDR1 SQVTM and CDR2 ANQGSEA. CDR3 length equals 16 residues. The junction had 14 bases not matched to a gene; V was cut back by 5 bases and J by 4 bases. CDR3 DNA sequence: TGCAGCGTTTCCCCCGGGACAGGGAGGGTTCGAGAGACCCAGTACTTC. It codes for CSVSPGTGRVRETQYF.

The genes are TRBV12-5 and TRBJ2-3, with D tentatively TRBD1 (6 bases). Per the germline V gene, CDR1 is LGHNT and CDR2 is FRNRAP. The CDR3 is made up of 19 amino acids. V lost 0 bases to trimming and J lost 1 base, with 20 bases between them. The CDR3 bases are TGTGCTAGTGGTTTGGTATACTGGGGGCAGGGGAGAGGCACAGATACGCAGTATTTT. This gives the protein CASGLVYWGQGRGTDTQYF. The variable domain in full, with the rest retrieved from reference TRBV12-5 and TRBJ2-3, is DARVTQTPRHKVTEMGQEVTMRCQPILGHNTVFWYRQTMMQGLELLAYFRNRAPLDDSGMPKDRFSAEMPDATLATLKIQPSEPRDSAVYFCASGLVYWGQGRGTDTQYFGPGTRLTVL.

This clone was detected only a few times. The CDR3 reads CASSSTGIYEQYF. The CDR3 DNA follows: TGTGCCAGCAGCTCGACAGGAATTTACGAGCAGTACTTC. The V gene is TRBV7-2, the J gene TRBJ2-7; maybe TRBD1 (6 bases). The CDR3 consists of 13 residues. V was cut by 4 bases and J by 4 bases, with 11 bases left in between. Germline values: CDR1 SGHTA, CDR2 FQGNSA.

The rearrangement uses TRBV6-1 and TRBJ2-1; TRBD1 might be the D (6 bases). Looked up from germline, CDR1 is MNHNS and CDR2 is SASEGT. Trimming removed 6 bases from V and 5 bases from J, with 8 bases in between. The CDR3 is 12 residues long. CDR3 loop: CASRGQHNEQFF. The DNA for the CDR3 is TGTGCCAGCAGGGGACAACACAATGAGCAGTTCTTC.

This clone has a handful of counts. At one boundary the junction diverges from the germline segment, which might be a read error. The J gene is TRBJ1-5, the V gene TRBV7-2; 8 nucleotides match TRBD1. The CDR3 is 17 amino acids. CDR1 is SGHTA, CDR2 FQGNSA, per germline. For the CDR3, the DNA is TGTGCCAGCAGCCTAGCCGCAGGGGGCGCGGGGGCTCAGCCCCAGCATTTT. This codes for CASSLAAGGAGAQPQHF.

This clone was seen more than once but under ten times. This rearrangement joins TRBV5-5 to TRBJ2-7, with 11 bases identical to TRBD2. The CDR3 totals 17 residues. The V segment lost 4 bases and the J segment 3 bases; nucleotides outside the gene matches: 12. Germline V CDR1 and CDR2: SGHKS, YYEKEE (reference sequence). In DNA form, the CDR3 reads TGTGCCAGCAGCCGACTTAGCGGGAGGGCCGATTTCTACGAGCAGTACTTC. Translated: CASSRLSGRADFYEQYF.

This chain uses TRBV28 with TRBJ1-4, with D possibly matching TRBD1 (6 bases). The germline V gene encodes CDR1 MDHEN and CDR2 SYDVKM. This CDR3 spans 15 amino acids. With 5 bases removed from V and 7 bases from J, the gap between germline ends came to 17 bases. The DNA for the CDR3 is TGTGCCAGCAGTCCCGGGACAATAAAGGGTGAAAAACTGTTTTTT. It codes for CASSPGTIKGEKLFF.

This clone was counted only a few times. The chain joins TRBV30 to TRBJ1-5; D possibly corresponds to TRBD1 (5 bases). CDR3 size: 11 residues. Germline V CDR1 and CDR2: GTSNPN, SVGIG (reference sequence). V lost 8 bases, J lost 1 base, and 6 bases lay in between. This CDR3 reads CAGGSNQPQHF. The DNA of the CDR3 is TGTGCCGGGGGGAGCAATCAGCCCCAGCATTTT.

This clone showed up just a few times. The chain combines TRBV5-4 with TRBJ1-1; D is possibly TRBD1 (5 bases). The germline gives CDR1 SGHNT, CDR2 YYREEE (reference sequence). The CDR3 spans 15 residues. Between the trimmed V and J ends, which lost 3 bases and 0 bases, there was a span of 12 bases. The CDR3 protein is CASSSRQSMNTEAFF. The CDR3 nucleotides are TGTGCCAGCAGCTCGAGACAGAGCATGAACACTGAAGCTTTCTTT.

This clone was recorded a few times. The chain has TRBV25-1 and TRBJ1-2; no clear D. The germline gives CDR1 MGHDK, CDR2 SYGVNS. Trimming pared 0 bases from V and 6 bases from J, leaving 8 bases between. This CDR3 region has 13 residues. The chain's CDR3 is CASSEYFGNGYTF. CDR3 in DNA: TGTGCCAGCAGTGAATACTTCGGGAATGGCTACACCTTC.